This entry features one T cell receptor beta chain sequence. No antigen is known for it. The data originate from a study of T cell responses to AZD1222 COVID-19 vaccine. Study background: Second-dose timings of about 4 or about 12 weeks were pooled. Study-wide results and limits: Epitopes outside B.1.351 and B.1.1.7 mutated regions reportedly drew nearly half of spike TCRs. The repertoires were collected only after the peak T cell response.

The germline gives CDR1 MNHNS, CDR2 SASEGT. The CDR3 totals 16 residues. The J segment lost 3 bases and the V segment lost 4 bases, leaving 9 bases of the junction unmatched. Profiling relied on immunoSEQ multiplex PCR, and the TCRdb table lists in-frame clones only, not all of them. The data show approximately 90,000 clones, with around nine tenths seen just once and about 2.9% held by the top ten. The chain employs TRBV6-1 and TRBJ1-2; 9 bases match TRBD1. The clonotype comes from an adult in good health. The specimen comprised peripheral blood, sampled on day 0 of AZD1222 vaccination. Here the CDR3 reads CASSVGSGTGYYGYTF. The CDR3 DNA reads as TGTGCCAGCAGTGTGGGGTCCGGGACAGGGTACTATGGCTACACCTTC.